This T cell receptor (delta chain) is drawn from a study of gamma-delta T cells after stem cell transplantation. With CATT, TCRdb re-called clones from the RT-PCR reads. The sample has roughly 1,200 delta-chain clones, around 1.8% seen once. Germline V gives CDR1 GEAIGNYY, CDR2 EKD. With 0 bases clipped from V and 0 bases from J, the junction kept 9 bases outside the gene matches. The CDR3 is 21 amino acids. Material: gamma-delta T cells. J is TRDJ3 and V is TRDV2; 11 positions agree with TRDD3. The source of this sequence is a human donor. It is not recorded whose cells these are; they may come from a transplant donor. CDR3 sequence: CACDTVKSLGDTSWDTRQMFF. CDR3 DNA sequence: TGTGCCTGTGACACCGTAAAGAGCCTGGGGGATACCTCCTGGGACACCCGACAGATGTTTTTC.